This T cell receptor (beta chain) was documented in a study of blood T cell repertoires in COVID-19. Across the study: Samples representing acute and convalescent COVID-19 were sourced from the United States, Italy and Spain. PBMCs, B-cell-depleted T cells, or T cells were the source of the cDNA or gDNA that made up the material.

Method: immunoSEQ multiplex PCR; TCRdb's copy keeps in-frame clones and lacks some. Of 190,000 or so clones listed, roughly 90% were seen once; the top ten hold 0.6% to 0.9%. Trimming pared 2 bases from V and 4 bases from J, leaving 2 bases between. CDR3 length: 11 amino acids. Germline V lookup: CDR1 SQVTM, CDR2 ANQGSEA. The TCR sequence derives from an older woman with acute or convalescent COVID-19. Specimen: peripheral blood. V is TRBV29-1 and J is TRBJ1-4; D gene ambiguous. CDR3 amino acids: CSVERNEKLFF. The CDR3 DNA follows: TGCAGCGTTGAACGTAATGAAAAACTGTTTTTT.